The rows below give T cell receptor beta chains drawn from one sample of a study of T cell changes during pregnancy in multiple sclerosis. The method was immunoSEQ multiplex PCR; TCRdb's version includes in-frame clones alone and lacks a portion of them. The table records 65,000 to 80,000 clones, 80% to 95% of them present only once. The material sequenced was peripheral blood, taken in the first trimester of pregnancy. The receptors derive from a female donor with multiple sclerosis, enrolled in a pregnancy study. Both conserved end residues are part of each CDR3. A D gene is named only where the DNA matches it firmly. A clone size is listed for some rows: how often the clone was seen (once, few, many), or a class if it is expanded.

length,D,size,V,J,DNA,CDR3
14,TRBD1,once,TRBV6-5,TRBJ1-1,TGTGCCAGCAGTTCTACAGGGGGCGCAACTGAAGCTTTCTTT,CASSSTGGATEAFF
15,TRBD1,.,TRBV7-8,TRBJ2-2,TGTGCCAGCAGCTTGGGACAGGGGAACACCGGGGAGCTGTTTTTT,CASSLGQGNTGELFF
12,TRBD1,.,TRBV2,TRBJ1-1,TGTGCCAGCAGGCGGGACAGCCTTGAAGCTTTCTTT,CASRRDSLEAFF
13,.,.,TRBV7-9,TRBJ1-5,TGTGCCAGCTCCTTCGGGGGGGACCAGCCCCAGCATTTT,CASSFGGDQPQHF
14,.,.,TRBV7-6,TRBJ1-1,TGTGCCAGCAGCTCCCCCGGGGGGCTGGCTGAAGCTTTCTTT,CASSSPGGLAEAFF
13,TRBD1,.,TRBV7-6,TRBJ2-2,TGTGCCAGCAACACAGGGGACACCGGGGAGCTGTTTTTT,CASNTGDTGELFF
11,.,.,TRBV29-1,TRBJ2-5,TGCAGCGTTGGACCGGGTGAGACCCAGTACTTC,CSVGPGETQYF
14,.,.,TRBV28,TRBJ1-2,TGTGCCAGCCGCGACCCGGGGACTGGCTATGGCTACACCTTC,CASRDPGTGYGYTF
15,TRBD2,.,TRBV19,TRBJ2-3,TGTGCCAGTAATATGGGACTAGCGGGTCGAGATACGCAGTATTTT,CASNMGLAGRDTQYF
15,.,.,TRBV27,TRBJ1-3,TGTGCCAGCAGTTTATCGGGCCGCTCTGGAAACACCATATATTTT,CASSLSGRSGNTIYF
16,TRBD2,.,TRBV7-9,TRBJ2-2,TGTGCCAGCAGTTCGCACACTAGCGGGGTGCCCGGGGAGCTGTTTTTT,CASSSHTSGVPGELFF
15,.,.,TRBV5-1,TRBJ2-3,TGCGCCAGCAGCTTGAGCCCTTCCACCACAGATACGCAGTATTTT,CASSLSPSTTDTQYF
15,TRBD1,.,TRBV7-2,TRBJ1-4,TGTGCCAGCAGCTTACCGGGACAGGCGGGTGAAAAACTGTTTTTT,CASSLPGQAGEKLFF
16,.,.,TRBV6-1,TRBJ2-3,TGTGCCAGCAGTGCCACCGGGACTGTAGGCACAGATACGCAGTATTTT,CASSATGTVGTDTQYF
15,.,.,TRBV28,TRBJ2-7,TGTGCCAGCACCCGACCCGGGACAATCTCCTACGAGCAGTACTTC,CASTRPGTISYEQYF
13,TRBD1,.,TRBV19,TRBJ1-3,TGTGCCAGTAACTACAGGGGCGGAAACACCATATATTTT,CASNYRGGNTIYF
16,.,.,TRBV14,TRBJ2-7,TGTGCCAGCAGCCAAGAACTTGGAGGCGGTGCCTACGAGCAGTACTTC,CASSQELGGGAYEQYF
14,.,once,TRBV6-5,TRBJ1-6,TGTGCCAGCAGCTACGTAGGGAGTCGATCACCCCTCCACTTT,CASSYVGSRSPLHF
15,.,few,TRBV28,TRBJ2-7,TGTGCCAGCAGTTTAATCCAGGGTTCCACGAACGAGCAGTACTTC,CASSLIQGSTNEQYF
13,.,.,TRBV18,TRBJ1-1,TGTGCCGGCTCAGGGACATTGAACACTGAAGCTTTCTTT,CAGSGTLNTEAFF
13,TRBD1,.,TRBV15,TRBJ1-1,TGTGCCACCAGTAGACAGGGCGCCACTGAAGCTTTCTTT,CATSRQGATEAFF
11,.,.,TRBV19,TRBJ1-2,TGTGCCACAACGGGAGTCTATGGCTACACCTTC,CATTGVYGYTF
15,TRBD1,.,TRBV9,TRBJ1-2,TGTGCCAGCAGCGATGGTGTTAACAGGGGGCTAGGCTACACCTTC,CASSDGVNRGLGYTF
15,TRBD1,.,TRBV7-2,TRBJ1-2,TGTGCCAGCAGTCGTTATAGGGGGCAGGACTATGGCTACACCTTC,CASSRYRGQDYGYTF
13,.,.,TRBV30,TRBJ2-7,TGTGCCTGGAGTGGACAGGCCTACTACGAGCAGTACTTC,CAWSGQAYYEQYF
18,TRBD1,.,TRBV2,TRBJ1-2,TGTGCCAGCAGTGTAATCCCGGACAGGGGAAACCCTAACTATGGCTACACCTTC,CASSVIPDRGNPNYGYTF
13,.,.,TRBV28,TRBJ1-5,TGTGCCAGCAGGGATTTCGAGGATCAGCCCCAGCATTTT,CASRDFEDQPQHF
15,TRBD1,once,TRBV6-1,TRBJ1-2,TGTGCCAGCAGTGAAGTCAACAGGGGCGACTATGGCTACACCTTC,CASSEVNRGDYGYTF
22,TRBD2,once,TRBV29-1,TRBJ2-5,TGCAGCGTTGAAAAGAGCGGGAGGGCCACTTCGCTGGTTTCAAATGGTAGGGAGACCCAGTACTTC,CSVEKSGRATSLVSNGRETQYF
16,.,.,TRBV5-1,TRBJ2-5,TGCGCCAGCAGCTTGGGGGAATTGGGGGGTTTGGAGACCCAGTACTTC,CASSLGELGGLETQYF
13,.,few,TRBV7-9,TRBJ1-1,TGTGCCAGCAGCTTACTATCTGCGGGGGAAGCTTTCTTT,CASSLLSAGEAFF
14,.,.,TRBV9,TRBJ2-7,TGTGCCAGCAGCGCCTTAACAGGGTCCCACGAGCAGTACTTC,CASSALTGSHEQYF
14,.,.,TRBV28,TRBJ2-5,TGTGCCAGCAGTTTAACGACAGACCAAGAGACCCAGTACTTC,CASSLTTDQETQYF
15,TRBD1,.,TRBV14,TRBJ2-2,TGTGCCAGCAGCCACGGACAGGGACTGACCGGGGAGCTGTTTTTT,CASSHGQGLTGELFF
14,.,.,TRBV7-7,TRBJ2-3,TGTGCCAGCAGTCCGGGGGGCCGGGGGGATACGCAGTATTTT,CASSPGGRGDTQYF
17,TRBD1,.,TRBV9,TRBJ1-2,TGTGCCAGCAGCGTAGGTGTGACAGGGGGCGCGGACTATGGCTACACCTTC,CASSVGVTGGADYGYTF
14,.,.,TRBV5-1,TRBJ2-3,TGCGCCAGCAGCTCGGGACAAGGCCTCATGACGCAGTATTTT,CASSSGQGLMTQYF
13,.,.,TRBV29-1,TRBJ1-1,TGCAGCGTTGAAGTTCGGGAGGCAACTGAAGCTTTCTTT,CSVEVREATEAFF
16,TRBD1,.,TRBV10-1,TRBJ1-4,TGCGCCAGCAGTCACTGGCGGAACAGGGGCAATGAAAAACTGTTTTTT,CASSHWRNRGNEKLFF
14,TRBD1,.,TRBV19,TRBJ1-1,TGTGCCAGCACGGGACAGGGATGGAGCACTGAAGCTTTCTTT,CASTGQGWSTEAFF
12,.,.,TRBV2,TRBJ2-1,TGTGCCAGCAGTAAGGAGGCGAGCGAGCAGTTCTTC,CASSKEASEQFF
15,TRBD1,.,TRBV19,TRBJ2-7,TGTGCCAGTAGTATCGGGACAGCGGCAACCCACGAGCAGTACTTC,CASSIGTAATHEQYF
16,TRBD2,.,TRBV27,TRBJ2-2,TGTGCCAGCAGTAACCTGGGACTAGGAGGCACCGGGGAGCTGTTTTTT,CASSNLGLGGTGELFF
13,TRBD2,few,TRBV19,TRBJ2-1,TGTGCCAGTAGTACCGGGAGGGCCGGGGAGCAGTTCTTC,CASSTGRAGEQFF
13,.,.,TRBV19,TRBJ2-1,TGTGCCAGTAGTATAGCCAGGGGCAATGAGCAGTTCTTC,CASSIARGNEQFF
15,TRBD2,.,TRBV5-1,TRBJ2-7,TGCGCCAGCAGCTATCGGACTAGCGGGACCTACGAGCAGTACTTC,CASSYRTSGTYEQYF
9,.,.,TRBV6-1,TRBJ1-5,TGTACCAGGGGCCAGCCCCAGCATTTT,CTRGQPQHF
17,.,.,TRBV7-2,TRBJ2-6,TGTGCCAGCAGCTTAAGAGGTGCCAGGGCTGGGGCCAACGTCCTGACTTTC,CASSLRGARAGANVLTF
14,TRBD1,.,TRBV9,TRBJ2-7,TGTGCCAGCAGCTATGGGGACAGGGGCTGGGAGCAGTACTTC,CASSYGDRGWEQYF
16,TRBD1,.,TRBV7-2,TRBJ1-1,TGTGCCAGCAGTTTTGGGCTGGGACAGGGGAACACTGAAGCTTTCTTT,CASSFGLGQGNTEAFF
13,.,.,TRBV27,TRBJ2-7,TGTGCCAGCAGTCCGGGACACAGCTACGAGCAGTACTTC,CASSPGHSYEQYF